This TCR beta chain was retrieved from a study of response to subunit inactivated influenza vaccine. TCRdb analysed the RT-PCR reads with MiXCR anew, one entry per CDR3 protein. The sample includes roughly 520,000 distinct CDR3 sequences, roughly 25% of them seen just once. There are 15 residues in the CDR3. Germline-derived CDR1 and CDR2 are SQVTM and ANQGSEA. J lost 1 base, V lost 3 bases, and 4 bases had no gene match. The sample here was CD4+ T cells sorted from PBMCs, taken around 5 days after vaccination. The chain couples TRBV29-1 to TRBJ2-3; TRBD2 matches 10 bases. The TCR sequence derives from a man aged 50 or older who received an inactivated influenza vaccine. CDR3 nucleotides: TGCAGCGTTGAGGGGCTAGCGGGGGGCACAGATACGCAGTATTTT. Amino acids: CSVEGLAGGTDTQYF.